This T cell receptor beta chain was observed in a study of T cell clonotyping in hematopoietic cell transplantation. Time point in this sample: recipient sample about 28 days before transplant, after cytoreduction. CDR1 is MGHRA and CDR2 is YSYEKL in the germline V gene. The CDR3 runs to 16 residues. Trimming shortened V by 1 base and J by 7 bases, and 20 bases separated the two germline ends. Sequencing used immunoSEQ multiplex PCR; TCRdb keeps in-frame clones, though not all of them. The sample shows tens of thousands of clones, 96% of them seen only once. The receptor was isolated from a woman between 50 and 59 years old with acute myeloid leukemia. Some clones in this sample may be carry-over from other donors' samples. The V gene is TRBV4-1, the J gene TRBJ2-7; tentatively, D is TRBD1 (6 bases). The source material was peripheral blood mononuclear cells, sampled before stem cell transplant. The chain's CDR3 is CASSQVTGYNPGEQYF. The CDR3 DNA follows: TGCGCCAGCAGCCAAGTCACAGGGTACAATCCCGGTGAGCAGTACTTC.